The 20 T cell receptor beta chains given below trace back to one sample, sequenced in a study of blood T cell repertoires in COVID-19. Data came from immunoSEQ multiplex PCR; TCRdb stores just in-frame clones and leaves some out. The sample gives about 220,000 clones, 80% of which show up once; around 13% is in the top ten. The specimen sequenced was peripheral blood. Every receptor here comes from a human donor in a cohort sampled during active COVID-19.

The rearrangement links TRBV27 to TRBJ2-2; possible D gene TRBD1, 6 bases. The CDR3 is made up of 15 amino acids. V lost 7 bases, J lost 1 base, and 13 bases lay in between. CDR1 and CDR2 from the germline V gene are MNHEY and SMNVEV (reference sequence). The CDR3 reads CASTHAGENTGELFF. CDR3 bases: TGTGCCAGCACCCACGCAGGGGAGAACACCGGGGAGCTGTTTTTT.

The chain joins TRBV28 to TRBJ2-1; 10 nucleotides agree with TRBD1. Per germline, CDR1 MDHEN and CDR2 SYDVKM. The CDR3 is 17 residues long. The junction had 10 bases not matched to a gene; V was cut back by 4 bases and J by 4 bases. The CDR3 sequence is CASSSDRGLRTYNEQFF. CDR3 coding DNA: TGTGCCAGCAGTTCTGACAGGGGGCTACGAACTTACAATGAGCAGTTCTTC.

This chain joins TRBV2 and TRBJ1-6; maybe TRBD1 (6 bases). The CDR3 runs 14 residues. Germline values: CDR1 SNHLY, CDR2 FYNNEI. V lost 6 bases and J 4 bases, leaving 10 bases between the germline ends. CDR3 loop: CASSDTGYNSPLHF. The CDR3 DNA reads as TGTGCCAGCAGCGATACAGGGTATAATTCACCCCTCCACTTT.

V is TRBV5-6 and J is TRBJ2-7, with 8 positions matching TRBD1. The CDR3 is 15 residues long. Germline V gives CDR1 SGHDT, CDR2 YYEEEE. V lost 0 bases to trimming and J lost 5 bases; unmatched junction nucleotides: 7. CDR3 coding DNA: TGTGCCAGCAGCTTGGGGCTCAGGGGGCGAGACGAGCAGTACTTC. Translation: CASSLGLRGRDEQYF.

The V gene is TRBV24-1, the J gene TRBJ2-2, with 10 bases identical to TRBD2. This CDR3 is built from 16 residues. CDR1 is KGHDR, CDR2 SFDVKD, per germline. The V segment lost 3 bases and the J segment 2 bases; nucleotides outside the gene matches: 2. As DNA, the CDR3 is TGTGCCACCAGTGATCCTAGCGGGAGAAACACCGGGGAGCTGTTTTTT. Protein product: CATSDPSGRNTGELFF.

This CDR3 reads CASSRGTGTDTEAFF. The DNA of the CDR3 is TGTGCCAGCTCACGGGGGACAGGGACGGACACTGAAGCTTTCTTT. The genes are TRBV18 and TRBJ1-1, with 9 positions matching TRBD1. This CDR3 spans 15 amino acids. Germline-derived CDR1 and CDR2 are KGHSH and LQKENI. V lost 4 bases, J lost 3 bases, and 6 bases stayed unmatched.

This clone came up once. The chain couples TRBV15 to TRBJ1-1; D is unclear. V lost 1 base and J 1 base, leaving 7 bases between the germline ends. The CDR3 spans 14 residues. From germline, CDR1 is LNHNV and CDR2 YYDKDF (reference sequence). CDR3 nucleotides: TGTGCCACCAGCAGAGGGGAGCCGAACACTGAAGCTTTCTTT. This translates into CATSRGEPNTEAFF.

The CDR3 bases are TGCAGTGCTAGTCGGGGGTATACTGAAGCTTTCTTT. It yields the protein CSASRGYTEAFF. V usage is TRBV20-1 and J usage is TRBJ1-1, with TRBD1 as a possible D gene (5 bases). Trimming stripped 3 bases from V and 5 bases from J, with 10 bases between. The CDR3 runs 12 residues. Germline V gene lookup returns CDR1 DFQATT and CDR2 SNEGSKA (reference sequence).

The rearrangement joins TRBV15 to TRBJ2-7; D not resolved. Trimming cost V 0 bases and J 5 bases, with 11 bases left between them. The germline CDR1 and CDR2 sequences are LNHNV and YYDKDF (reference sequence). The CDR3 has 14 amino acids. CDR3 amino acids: CATSREGGYDEQYF. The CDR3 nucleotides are TGTGCCACCAGCAGAGAAGGCGGATACGACGAGCAGTACTTC.

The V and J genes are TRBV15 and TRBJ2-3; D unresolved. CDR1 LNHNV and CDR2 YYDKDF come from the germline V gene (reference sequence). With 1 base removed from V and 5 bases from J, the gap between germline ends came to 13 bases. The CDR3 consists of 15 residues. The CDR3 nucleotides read TGTGCCACCAGCAGAGGGGTGGGCCCTGAAGATACGCAGTATTTT. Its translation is CATSRGVGPEDTQYF.

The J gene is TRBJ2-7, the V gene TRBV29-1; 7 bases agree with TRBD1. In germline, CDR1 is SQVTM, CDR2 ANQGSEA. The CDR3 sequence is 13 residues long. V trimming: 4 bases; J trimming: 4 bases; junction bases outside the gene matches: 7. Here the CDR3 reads CSVATGSRYEQYF. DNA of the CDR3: TGCAGCGTTGCGACAGGGAGCAGATACGAGCAGTACTTC.

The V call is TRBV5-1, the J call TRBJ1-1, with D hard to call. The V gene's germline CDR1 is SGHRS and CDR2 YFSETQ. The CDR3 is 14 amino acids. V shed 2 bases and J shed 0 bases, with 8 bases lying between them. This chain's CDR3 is CASSFNNMNTEAFF. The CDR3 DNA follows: TGCGCCAGCAGCTTTAATAACATGAACACTGAAGCTTTCTTT.

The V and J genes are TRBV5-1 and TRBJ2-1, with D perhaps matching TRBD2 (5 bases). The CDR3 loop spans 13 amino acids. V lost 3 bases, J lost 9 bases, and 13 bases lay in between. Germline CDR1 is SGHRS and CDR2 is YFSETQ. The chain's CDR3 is CASSSMGDGEQFF. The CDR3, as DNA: TGCGCCAGCAGCTCAATGGGAGATGGTGAGCAGTTCTTC. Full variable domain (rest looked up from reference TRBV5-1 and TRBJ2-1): KAGVTQTPRYLIKTRGQQVTLSCSPISGHRSVSWYQQTPGQGLQFLFEYFSETQRNKGNFPGRFSGRQFSNSRSEMNVSTLELGDSALYLCASSSMGDGEQFFGPGTRLTVL.

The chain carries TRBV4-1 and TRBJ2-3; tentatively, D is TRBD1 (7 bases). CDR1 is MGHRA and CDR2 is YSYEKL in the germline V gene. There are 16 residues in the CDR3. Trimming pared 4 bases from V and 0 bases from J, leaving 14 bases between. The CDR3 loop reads CASSPGGKDSTDTQYF. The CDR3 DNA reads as TGCGCCAGCAGCCCAGGGGGGAAGGACAGCACAGATACGCAGTATTTT.

CDR3 sequence (DNA): TGTGCCAGCAGCCATTTTGACAGGGTACTGGGGAGCACCATATATTTT. Translating gives CASSHFDRVLGSTIYF. This sequence joins TRBV3-1 (or the pseudogene TRBV3-2) and TRBJ1-3, with TRBD1 matching 7 bases. The germline CDR1 and CDR2 sequences are LGHDT and YNNKEL (reference sequence). The CDR3 runs 16 residues. V was clipped by 3 bases and J by 9 bases; unmatched bases: 14.

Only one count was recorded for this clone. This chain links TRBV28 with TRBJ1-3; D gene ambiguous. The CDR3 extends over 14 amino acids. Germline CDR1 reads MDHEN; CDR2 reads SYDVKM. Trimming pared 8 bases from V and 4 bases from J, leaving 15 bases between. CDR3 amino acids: CASGEGRTGNTIYF. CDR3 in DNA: TGTGCCAGCGGAGAGGGAAGAACGGGAAACACCATATATTTT. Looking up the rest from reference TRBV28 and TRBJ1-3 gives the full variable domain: DVKVTQSSRYLVKRTGEKVFLECVQDMDHENMFWYRQDPGLGLRLIYFSYDVKMKEKGDIPEGYSVSREKKERFSLILESASTNQTSMYLCASGEGRTGNTIYFGEGSWLTVV.

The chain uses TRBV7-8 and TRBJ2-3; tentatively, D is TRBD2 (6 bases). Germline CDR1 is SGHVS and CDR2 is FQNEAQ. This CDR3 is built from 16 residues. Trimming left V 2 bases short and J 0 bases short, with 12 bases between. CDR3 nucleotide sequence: TGTGCCAGCAGCTTAAAGGAGGGTCTAAGCACAGATACGCAGTATTTT. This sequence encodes CASSLKEGLSTDTQYF.

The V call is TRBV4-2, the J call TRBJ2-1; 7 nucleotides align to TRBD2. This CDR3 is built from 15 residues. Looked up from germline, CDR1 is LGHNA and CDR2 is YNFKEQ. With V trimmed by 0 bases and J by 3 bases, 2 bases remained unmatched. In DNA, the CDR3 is TGTGCCAGCAGCCAAGATCGGACTAGCTACAATGAGCAGTTCTTC. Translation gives CASSQDRTSYNEQFF.

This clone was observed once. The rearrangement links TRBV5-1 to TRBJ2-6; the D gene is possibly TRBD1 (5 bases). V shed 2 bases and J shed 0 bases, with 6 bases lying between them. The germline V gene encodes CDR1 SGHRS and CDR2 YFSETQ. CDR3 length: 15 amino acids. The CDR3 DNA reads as TGCGCCAGCAGCTTAGACAGCTCTGGGGCCAACGTCCTGACTTTC. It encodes CASSLDSSGANVLTF.

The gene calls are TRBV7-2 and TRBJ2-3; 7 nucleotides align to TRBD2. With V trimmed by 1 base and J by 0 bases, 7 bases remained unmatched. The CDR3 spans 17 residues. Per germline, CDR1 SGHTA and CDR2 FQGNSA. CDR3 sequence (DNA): TGTGCCAGCAGCTTAGGGGCGCGGGGGTCCAGCACAGATACGCAGTATTTT. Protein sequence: CASSLGARGSSTDTQYF.